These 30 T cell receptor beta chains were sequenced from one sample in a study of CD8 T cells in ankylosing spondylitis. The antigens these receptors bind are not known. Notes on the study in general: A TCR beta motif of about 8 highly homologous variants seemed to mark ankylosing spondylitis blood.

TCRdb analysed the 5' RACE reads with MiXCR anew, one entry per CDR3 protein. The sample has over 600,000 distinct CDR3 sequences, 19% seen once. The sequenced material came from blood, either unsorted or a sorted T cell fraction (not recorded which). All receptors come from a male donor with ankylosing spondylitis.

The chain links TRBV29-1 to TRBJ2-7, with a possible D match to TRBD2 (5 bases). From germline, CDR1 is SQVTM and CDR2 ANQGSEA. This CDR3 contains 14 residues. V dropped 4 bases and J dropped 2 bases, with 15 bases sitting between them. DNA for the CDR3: TGCAGCGTTGGAGAGGGTTGGGGAACCTACGAGCAGTACTTC. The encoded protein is CSVGEGWGTYEQYF.

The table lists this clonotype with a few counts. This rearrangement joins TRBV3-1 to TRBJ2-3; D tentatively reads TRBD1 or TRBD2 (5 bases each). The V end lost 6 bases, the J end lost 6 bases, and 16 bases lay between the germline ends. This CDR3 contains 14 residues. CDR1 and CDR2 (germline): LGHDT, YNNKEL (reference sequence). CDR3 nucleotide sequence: TGTGCCAGCAGTTCAGGGCGGGCCTCCGATACGCAGTATTTT. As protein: CASSSGRASDTQYF.

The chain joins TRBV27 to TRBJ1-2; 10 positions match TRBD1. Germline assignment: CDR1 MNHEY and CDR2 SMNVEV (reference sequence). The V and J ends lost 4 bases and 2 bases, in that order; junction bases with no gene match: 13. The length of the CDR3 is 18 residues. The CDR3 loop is CASSSAGTGVVRNYGYTF. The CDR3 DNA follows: TGTGCCAGCAGTTCTGCTGGGACAGGGGTCGTTAGGAACTATGGCTACACCTTC.

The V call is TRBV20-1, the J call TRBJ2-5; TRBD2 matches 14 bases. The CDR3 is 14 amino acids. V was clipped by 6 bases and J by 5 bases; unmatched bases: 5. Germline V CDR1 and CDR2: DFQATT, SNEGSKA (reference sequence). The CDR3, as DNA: TGCAGTGCCCGACTAGCGGGGGGGCGGGAGACCCAGTACTTC. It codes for CSARLAGGRETQYF.

Written as DNA, the CDR3 is TGTGCCAGCAGTTTAGATACCGCAAACACTGAAGCTTTCTTT. Protein sequence: CASSLDTANTEAFF. V usage is TRBV6-2 or TRBV6-3 and J usage is TRBJ1-1; D gene uncertain. Trimming cost V 4 bases and J 2 bases, with 11 bases left between them. The CDR3 is made up of 14 amino acids. Germline values: CDR1 MNHEY, CDR2 SVGEGT.

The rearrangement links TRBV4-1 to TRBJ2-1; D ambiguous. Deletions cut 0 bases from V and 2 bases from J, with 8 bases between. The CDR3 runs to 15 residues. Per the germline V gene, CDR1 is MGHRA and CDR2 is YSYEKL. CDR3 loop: CASSQDAETYNEQFF. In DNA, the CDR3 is TGCGCCAGCAGCCAAGACGCAGAAACCTACAATGAGCAGTTCTTC.

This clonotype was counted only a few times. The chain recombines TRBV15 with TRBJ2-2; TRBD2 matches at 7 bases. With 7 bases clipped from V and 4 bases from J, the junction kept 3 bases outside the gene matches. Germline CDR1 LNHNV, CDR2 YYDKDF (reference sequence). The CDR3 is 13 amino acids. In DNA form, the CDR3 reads TGTGCCACCACCTCGGGGGGCACCGGGGAGCTGTTTTTT. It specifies CATTSGGTGELFF.

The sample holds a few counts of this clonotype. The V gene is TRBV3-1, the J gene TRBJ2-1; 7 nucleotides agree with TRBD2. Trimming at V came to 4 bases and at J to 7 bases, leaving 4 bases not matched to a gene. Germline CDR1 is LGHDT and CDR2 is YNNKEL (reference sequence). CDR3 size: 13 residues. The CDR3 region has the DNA TGTGCCAGCAGCCGAGGGAGGGGTAATGAGCAGTTCTTC. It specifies CASSRGRGNEQFF.

CDR3 amino acids: CASSPTGVAVSGELFF. CDR3 DNA: TGCGCCAGCAGCCCAACGGGAGTAGCGGTTTCGGGGGAGCTGTTTTTT. V gene TRBV4-3 combines with J gene TRBJ2-2; D perhaps matches TRBD2 (6 bases). Trimming cost V 4 bases and J 8 bases, with 20 bases left between them. Germline CDR1 is LGHNA and CDR2 is YSLEER. The CDR3 is 16 amino acids.

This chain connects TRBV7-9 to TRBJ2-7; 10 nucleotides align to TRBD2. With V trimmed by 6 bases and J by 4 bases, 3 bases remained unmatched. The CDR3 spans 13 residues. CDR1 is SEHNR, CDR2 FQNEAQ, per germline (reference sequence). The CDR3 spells CASSSSGSYEQYF. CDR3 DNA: TGTGCCAGCAGTTCTAGCGGGAGTTACGAGCAGTACTTC.

The CDR3 reads CASSLTDSTNEKLFF. CDR3 nucleotide sequence: TGCGCCAGCAGCTTGACAGATTCAACTAATGAAAAACTGTTTTTT. The chain carries TRBV5-1 and TRBJ1-4; D unresolved. The length of the CDR3 is 15 residues. V lost 1 base, J lost 0 bases, and 7 bases lay in between. Germline V gene sequence: CDR1 SGHRS, CDR2 YFSETQ. Based on the CDR3 plus reference TRBV5-1 and TRBJ1-4, the full variable domain is KAGVTQTPRYLIKTRGQQVTLSCSPISGHRSVSWYQQTPGQGLQFLFEYFSETQRNKGNFPGRFSGRQFSNSRSEMNVSTLELGDSALYLCASSLTDSTNEKLFFGSGTQLSVL.

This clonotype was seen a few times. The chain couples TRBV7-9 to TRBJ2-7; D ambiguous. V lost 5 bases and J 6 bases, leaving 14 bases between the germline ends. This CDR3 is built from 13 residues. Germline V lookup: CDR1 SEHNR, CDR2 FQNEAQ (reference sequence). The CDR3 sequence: CASSLNAEIEQYF. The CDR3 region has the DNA TGTGCCAGCAGCCTAAACGCGGAAATCGAGCAGTACTTC.

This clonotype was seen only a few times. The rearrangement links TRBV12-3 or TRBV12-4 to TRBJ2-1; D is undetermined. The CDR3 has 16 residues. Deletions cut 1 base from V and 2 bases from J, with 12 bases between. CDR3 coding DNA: TGTGCCAGCAGTTTAGACACACTGCCGACCTACAATGAGCAGTTCTTC. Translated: CASSLDTLPTYNEQFF.

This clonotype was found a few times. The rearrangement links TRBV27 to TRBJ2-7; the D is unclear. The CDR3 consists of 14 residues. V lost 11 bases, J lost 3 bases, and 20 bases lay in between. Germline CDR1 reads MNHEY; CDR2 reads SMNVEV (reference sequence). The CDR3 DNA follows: TGTGCCCTTCCCCGGGTAAAAGCTCACTACGAGCAGTACTTC. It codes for CALPRVKAHYEQYF.

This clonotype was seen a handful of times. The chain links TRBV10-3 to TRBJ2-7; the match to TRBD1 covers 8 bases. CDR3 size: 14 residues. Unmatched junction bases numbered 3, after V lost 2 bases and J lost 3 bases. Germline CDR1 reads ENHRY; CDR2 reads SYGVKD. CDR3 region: CAISEPGQVYEQYF. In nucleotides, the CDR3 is TGTGCCATCAGTGAGCCGGGACAGGTCTACGAGCAGTACTTC.

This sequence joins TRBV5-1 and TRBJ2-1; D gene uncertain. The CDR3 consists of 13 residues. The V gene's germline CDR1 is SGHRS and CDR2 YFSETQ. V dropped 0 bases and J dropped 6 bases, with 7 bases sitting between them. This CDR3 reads CASSLAYSNEQFF. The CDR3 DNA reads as TGCGCCAGCAGCTTGGCCTATAGCAATGAGCAGTTCTTC.

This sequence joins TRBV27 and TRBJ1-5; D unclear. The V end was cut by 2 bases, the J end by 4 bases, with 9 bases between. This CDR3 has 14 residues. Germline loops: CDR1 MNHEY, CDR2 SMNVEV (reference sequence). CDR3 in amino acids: CASSLSGLNQPQHF. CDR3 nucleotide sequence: TGTGCCAGCAGTTTAAGTGGTCTAAATCAGCCCCAGCATTTT.

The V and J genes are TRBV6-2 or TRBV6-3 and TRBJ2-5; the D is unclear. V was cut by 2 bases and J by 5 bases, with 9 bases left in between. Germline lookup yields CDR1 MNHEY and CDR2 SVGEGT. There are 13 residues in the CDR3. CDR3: CASSYGPAETQYF. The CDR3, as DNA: TGTGCCAGCAGTTACGGTCCAGCGGAGACCCAGTACTTC.

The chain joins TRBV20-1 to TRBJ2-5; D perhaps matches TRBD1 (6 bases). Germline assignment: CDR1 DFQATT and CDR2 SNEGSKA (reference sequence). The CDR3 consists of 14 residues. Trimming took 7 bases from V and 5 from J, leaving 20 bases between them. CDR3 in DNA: TGCAGTGGGGAACCAGGGGCTCTGGGCGAGACCCAGTACTTC. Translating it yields CSGEPGALGETQYF.

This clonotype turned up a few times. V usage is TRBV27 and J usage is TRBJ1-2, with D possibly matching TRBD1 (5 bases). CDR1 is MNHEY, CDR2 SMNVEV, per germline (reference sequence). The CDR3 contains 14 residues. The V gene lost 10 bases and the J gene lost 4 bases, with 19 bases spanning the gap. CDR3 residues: CATSVSGDGYGYTF. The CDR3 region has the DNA TGTGCCACCTCTGTATCGGGGGATGGCTATGGCTACACCTTC.

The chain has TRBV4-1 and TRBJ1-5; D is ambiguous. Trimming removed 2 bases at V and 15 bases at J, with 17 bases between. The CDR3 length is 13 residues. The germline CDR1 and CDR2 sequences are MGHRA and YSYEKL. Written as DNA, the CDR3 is TGCGCCAGCAGCCAAACGGACGGTGCCATTCGGCATTTT. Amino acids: CASSQTDGAIRHF.

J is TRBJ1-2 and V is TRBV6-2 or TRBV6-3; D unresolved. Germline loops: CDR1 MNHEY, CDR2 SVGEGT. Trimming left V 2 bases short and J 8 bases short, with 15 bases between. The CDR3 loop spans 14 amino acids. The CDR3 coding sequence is TGTGCCAGCAGTTACACCCTCGACTCGAGCGGCTACACCTTC. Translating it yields CASSYTLDSSGYTF.

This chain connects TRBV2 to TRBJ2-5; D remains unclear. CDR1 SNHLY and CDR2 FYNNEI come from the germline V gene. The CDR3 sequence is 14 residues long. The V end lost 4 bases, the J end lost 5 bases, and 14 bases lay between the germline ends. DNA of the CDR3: TGTGCCAGCAGTGGGAACGCCCGGGTGGAGACCCAGTACTTC. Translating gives CASSGNARVETQYF.

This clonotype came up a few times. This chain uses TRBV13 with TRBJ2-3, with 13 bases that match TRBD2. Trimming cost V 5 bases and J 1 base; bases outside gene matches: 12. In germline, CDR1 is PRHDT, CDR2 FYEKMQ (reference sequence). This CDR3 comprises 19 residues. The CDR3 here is CASSGRTSGGTVGTDTQYF. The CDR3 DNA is TGTGCCAGCAGCGGCCGGACTAGCGGGGGTACCGTGGGCACAGATACGCAGTATTTT.

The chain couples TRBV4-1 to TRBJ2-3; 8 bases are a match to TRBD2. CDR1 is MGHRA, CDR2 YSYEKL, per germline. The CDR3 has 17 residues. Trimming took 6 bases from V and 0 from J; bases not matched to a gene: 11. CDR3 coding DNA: TGCGCCAGCAGTCTAACTAGCGGAGGCTCTAGCACAGATACGCAGTATTTT. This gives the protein CASSLTSGGSSTDTQYF.

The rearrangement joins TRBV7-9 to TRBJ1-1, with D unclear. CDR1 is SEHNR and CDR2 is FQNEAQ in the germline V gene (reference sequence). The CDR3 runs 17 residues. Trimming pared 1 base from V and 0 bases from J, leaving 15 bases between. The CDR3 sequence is CASSLVGSGRMNTEAFF. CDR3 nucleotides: TGTGCCAGCAGCTTAGTGGGGAGCGGACGAATGAACACTGAAGCTTTCTTT.

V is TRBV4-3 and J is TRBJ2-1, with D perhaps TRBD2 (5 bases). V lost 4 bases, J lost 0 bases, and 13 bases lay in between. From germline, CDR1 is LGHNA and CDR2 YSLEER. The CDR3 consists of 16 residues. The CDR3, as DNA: TGCGCCAGCAGCCCCGCTCGGGGTAGCTCCTACAATGAGCAGTTCTTC. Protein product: CASSPARGSSYNEQFF.

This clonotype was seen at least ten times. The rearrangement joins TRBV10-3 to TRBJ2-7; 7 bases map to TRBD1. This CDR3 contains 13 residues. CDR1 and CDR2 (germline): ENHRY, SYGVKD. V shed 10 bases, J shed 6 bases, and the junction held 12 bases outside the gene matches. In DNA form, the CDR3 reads TGTGCCACCCTTGGGGTAGCAGGGGGCGAGCAGTACTTC. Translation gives CATLGVAGGEQYF.

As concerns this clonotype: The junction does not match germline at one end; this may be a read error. The chain's CDR3 is CASSSLGTSSYNEQSF. The CDR3, as DNA: TGTGCCAGCAGTTCCCTCGGGACAAGCTCCTACAATGAGCAGTCCTTC. The J gene is TRBJ2-1, the V gene TRBV6-5; TRBD1 is a possible D gene (6 bases). Germline values: CDR1 MNHEY, CDR2 SVGAGI. CDR3 length: 16 amino acids.

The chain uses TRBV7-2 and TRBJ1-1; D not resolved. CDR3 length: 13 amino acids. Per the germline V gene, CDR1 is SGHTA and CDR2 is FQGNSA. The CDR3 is CVSRESMNTEAFF. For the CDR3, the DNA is TGTGTCTCGCGGGAGAGCATGAACACTGAAGCTTTCTTT.